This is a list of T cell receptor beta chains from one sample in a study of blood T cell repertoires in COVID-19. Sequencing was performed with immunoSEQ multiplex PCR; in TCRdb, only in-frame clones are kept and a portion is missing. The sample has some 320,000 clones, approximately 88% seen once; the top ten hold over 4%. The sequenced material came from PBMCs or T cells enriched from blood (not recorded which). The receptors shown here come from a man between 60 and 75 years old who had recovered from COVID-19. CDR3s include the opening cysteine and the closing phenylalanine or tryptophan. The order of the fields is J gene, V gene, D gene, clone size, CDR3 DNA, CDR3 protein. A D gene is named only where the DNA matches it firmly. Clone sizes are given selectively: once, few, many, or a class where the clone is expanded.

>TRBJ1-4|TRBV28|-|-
TGTGCCAGCAGTGAAATCGTTTCGGGGAATGAAAAACTGTTTTTT
CASSEIVSGNEKLFF
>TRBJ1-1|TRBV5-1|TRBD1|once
TGCGCCAGCAGCTTGGAGACAGGGCGCCGGAACACTGAAGCTTTCTTT
CASSLETGRRNTEAFF
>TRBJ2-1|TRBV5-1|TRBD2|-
TGCGCCAGCAGCTTGGGGACTAGCGGTTACAATGAGCAGTTCTTC
CASSLGTSGYNEQFF
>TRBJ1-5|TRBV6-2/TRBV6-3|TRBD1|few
TGTGCCAGCAGTGCCCGGGGACAGGGGGCCGATCAGCCCCAGCATTTT
CASSARGQGADQPQHF
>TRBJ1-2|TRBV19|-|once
TGTGCCACCGAGAACAGGGAATTGGACTATGGCTACACCTTC
CATENRELDYGYTF
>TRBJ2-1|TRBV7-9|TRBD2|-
TGTGCCAGCAGCTTACCGGGACTAGCGGGAACAAATGAGCAGTTCTTC
CASSLPGLAGTNEQFF
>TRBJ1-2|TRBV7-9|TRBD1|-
TGTGCCAGCAGCTTGGACAGGGCTAACTATGGCTACACCTTC
CASSLDRANYGYTF
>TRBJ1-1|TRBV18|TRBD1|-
TGTGCCAGCACAGGGGACGACACTGAAGCTTTCTTT
CASTGDDTEAFF
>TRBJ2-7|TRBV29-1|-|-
TGCAGCGTCGACGGGGGTCCCTACGAGCAGTACTTC
CSVDGGPYEQYF
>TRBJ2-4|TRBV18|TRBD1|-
TGTGCCAGCTCAATTGGGACAGGAAACATTCAGTACTTC
CASSIGTGNIQYF
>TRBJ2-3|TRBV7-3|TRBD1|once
TGTGCCAGCAGCCACAAGGGACAGGGGATAGATACGCAGTATTTT
CASSHKGQGIDTQYF
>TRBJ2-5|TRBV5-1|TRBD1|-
TGCGCCAGCAGCTTGGATACAGGGGAAGAGACCCAGTACTTC
CASSLDTGEETQYF
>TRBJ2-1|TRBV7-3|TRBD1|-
TGTGCCAGCAGCTTTGACAGGGGATACAATGAGCAGTTCTTC
CASSFDRGYNEQFF
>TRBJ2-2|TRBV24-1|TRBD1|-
TGTGCCACCAGTGACCCAACCCGGACAGGGGGCACCGGGGAGCTGTTTTTT
CATSDPTRTGGTGELFF
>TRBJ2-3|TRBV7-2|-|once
TGTGCCAGCAGCTTGTGGAGGGGCACAGATACGCAGTATTTT
CASSLWRGTDTQYF
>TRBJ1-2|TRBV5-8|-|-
TGTGCCAGCAGCCTCGGACAGCTCCTCGGTGGCTACACCTTC
CASSLGQLLGGYTF
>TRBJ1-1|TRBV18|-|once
TGTGCCAGCTCACCGATAGATGAGGAGAAAGCTTTCTTT
CASSPIDEEKAFF
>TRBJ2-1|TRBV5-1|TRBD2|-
TGCGCCAGCAGCTTGGATCCGGCGGGAGTAAGAGAGCAGTTCTTC
CASSLDPAGVREQFF
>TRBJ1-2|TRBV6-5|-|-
TGTGCCAGCAGTCAACAGGAGAACTATGGCTACACCTTC
CASSQQENYGYTF
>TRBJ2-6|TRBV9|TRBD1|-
TGTGCCAGCAGCGTCCGGGACAGGGGACGTGTTGGGGCCAACGTCCTGACTTTC
CASSVRDRGRVGANVLTF
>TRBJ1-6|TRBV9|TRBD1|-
TGTGCCAGCAGCGTAGGGACAGGGGGCGCTGATTCACCCCTCCACTTT
CASSVGTGGADSPLHF
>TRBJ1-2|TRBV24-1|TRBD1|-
TGTGCCACTCAGGGTGGCTCCGGGACAGCAAACTATGGCTACACCTTC
CATQGGSGTANYGYTF
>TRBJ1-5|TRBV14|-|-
TGTGCCAGCAGCCAAGAATTTTCGGTTAGCAATCAGCCCCAGCATTTT
CASSQEFSVSNQPQHF
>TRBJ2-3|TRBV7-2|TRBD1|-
TGTGCCAGCAGCACCTACAGGGGGCGCGTGGCAGATACGCAGTATTTT
CASSTYRGRVADTQYF
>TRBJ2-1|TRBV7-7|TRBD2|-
TGTGCTAGCAGCCCGGGACTAGCGCGAAATGAGCAGTTCTTC
CASSPGLARNEQFF
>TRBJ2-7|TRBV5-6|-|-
TGTGCCAGCAGCCCTGGACTCTCGCGGGAGCAGTACTTC
CASSPGLSREQYF
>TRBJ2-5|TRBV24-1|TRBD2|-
TGTGCCACCAGTGATAGCGGGGTCCAAGAGACCCAGTACTTC
CATSDSGVQETQYF
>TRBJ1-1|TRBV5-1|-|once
TGCGCCAGCAGCTTGGGGGAGTTGGACACTGAAGCTTTCTTT
CASSLGELDTEAFF
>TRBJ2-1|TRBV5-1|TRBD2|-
TGCGCCAGCAGCTTACTTACAGGTACCGGGACTAGTCGGGGTCATGAGCAGTTCTTC
CASSLLTGTGTSRGHEQFF
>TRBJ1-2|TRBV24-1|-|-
TGTGCCACCAGTGATGGACGCGGTGCGGGGAGCAGCTATGGCTACACCTTC
CATSDGRGAGSSYGYTF
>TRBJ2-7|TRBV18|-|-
TGTGCCAGCTCACCCCCGGCGGGTAACAACGAGCAGTACTTC
CASSPPAGNNEQYF
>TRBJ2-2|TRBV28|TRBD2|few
TGTGCCAGCAGTTCCCTCGTCCCGTTTAGCGGGAGGGCAGCCGGGGAGCTGTTTTTT
CASSSLVPFSGRAAGELFF
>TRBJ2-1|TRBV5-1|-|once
TGCGCCAGCAGCTTGGGGTTAGTCTCCTACAATGAGCAGTTCTTC
CASSLGLVSYNEQFF
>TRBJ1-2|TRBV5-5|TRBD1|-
TGTGCCAGCAGCACTAGGGACAGGGAAGAATACTATGGCTACACCTTC
CASSTRDREEYYGYTF
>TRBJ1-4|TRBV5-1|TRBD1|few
TGCGCCAGCAGCTTCGGGGACAGGCATGAAAAACTGTTTTTT
CASSFGDRHEKLFF
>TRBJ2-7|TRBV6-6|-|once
TGTGCCAGCAGTTCCCCGGGACTGGCCTACGAGCAGTACTTC
CASSSPGLAYEQYF
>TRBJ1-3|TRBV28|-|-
TGTGCCAGTGGGAGCGGGGGGCCAGGAAACACCATATATTTT
CASGSGGPGNTIYF
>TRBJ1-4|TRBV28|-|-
TGTGCCAGCAGTTTATTCTCCGGACAGAAAATATATGAAAAACTGTTTTTT
CASSLFSGQKIYEKLFF
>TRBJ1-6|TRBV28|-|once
TGTGCCAGCAGGAAGGACAGAAAATCCTCACCCCTCCACTTT
CASRKDRKSSPLHF
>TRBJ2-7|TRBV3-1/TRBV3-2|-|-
TGTGCCAGCAGCCAAGATGATCGGGGATACGAGCAGTACTTC
CASSQDDRGYEQYF
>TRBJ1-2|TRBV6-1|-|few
TGTGCCAGCAGTGAGTGGCAGGAGGGGCGTGGCTACACCTTC
CASSEWQEGRGYTF
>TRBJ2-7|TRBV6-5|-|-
TGTGCCAGCAGTCCAAACAGCTACGAGCAGTACTTC
CASSPNSYEQYF
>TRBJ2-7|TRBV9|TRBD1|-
TGTGCCAGCAGCGCCGGAGAAGGACAGGACTACGAGCAGTACTTC
CASSAGEGQDYEQYF
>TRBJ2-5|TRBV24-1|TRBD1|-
TGTGCCACCAGCGCCAACAGTAGGGGGCGAGAGACCCAGTACTTC
CATSANSRGRETQYF
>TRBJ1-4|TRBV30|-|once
TGTGCCTGGACAAGAGCGGGGACCGGGACTTCTAATGAAAAACTGTTTTTT
CAWTRAGTGTSNEKLFF
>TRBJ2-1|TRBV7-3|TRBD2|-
TGTGCCAGCAGCTTTAGACTAGCGGGAGCGGTAGAGCAGTTCTTC
CASSFRLAGAVEQFF
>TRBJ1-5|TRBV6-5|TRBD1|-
TGTGCCAGCAGCCCAACAGGGGGGGGGCAGCCCCAGCATTTT
CASSPTGGGQPQHF
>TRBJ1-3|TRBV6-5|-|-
TGTGCCAGCAGGACAGGAAACACCATATATTTT
CASRTGNTIYF
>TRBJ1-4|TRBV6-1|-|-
TGTGCCAGCAGTGAAACAGACAGCTTTAATGAAAAACTGTTTTTT
CASSETDSFNEKLFF
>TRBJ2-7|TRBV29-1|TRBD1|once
TGCAGCGTTGAATTATCAGGACAGGGGATATACGAGCAGTACTTC
CSVELSGQGIYEQYF
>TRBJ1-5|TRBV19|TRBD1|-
TGTGCCAGTAGTACCCTGGACAGGGCCTATAGCAATCAGCCCCAGCATTTT
CASSTLDRAYSNQPQHF
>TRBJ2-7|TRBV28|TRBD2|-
TGTGCCAGCACCAAAGCGGGAGGAGCCTACGAGCAGTACTTC
CASTKAGGAYEQYF
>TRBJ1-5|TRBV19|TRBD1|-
TGTGCCAGTAGTATAGATTTGGAGGACAGGGTACTGCCCCAGCATTTT
CASSIDLEDRVLPQHF
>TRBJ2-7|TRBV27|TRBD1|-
TGTGCCAGCAGGGCCGGGACAGCCGACTACGAGCAGTACTTC
CASRAGTADYEQYF
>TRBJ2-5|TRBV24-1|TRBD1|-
TGTGCCACCAGTGATTGGGGACAGGGAAAGGAAGAGACCCAGTACTTC
CATSDWGQGKEETQYF
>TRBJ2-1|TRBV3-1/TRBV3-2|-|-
TGTGCCAGCAGCCATCTCTACGACAATGAGCAGTTCTTC
CASSHLYDNEQFF
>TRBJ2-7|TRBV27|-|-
TGTGCCAGCAGAAGGTTCTTCAAGGACTTTAGCTCCTACGAGCAGTACTTC
CASRRFFKDFSSYEQYF
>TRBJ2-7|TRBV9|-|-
TGTGCCAGCAGCGTAGGGGCGAAAGGTGTGGGCGAGCAGTACTTC
CASSVGAKGVGEQYF
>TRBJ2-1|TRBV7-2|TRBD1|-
TGTGCCAGCAGCTTAGGGACAGGGTCAGTCAATGAGCAGTTCTTC
CASSLGTGSVNEQFF